This T cell receptor beta chain was recovered during a study of radiotherapy plus CTLA-4 blockade in lung cancer. On the study more broadly: There were objective responses in roughly a sixth of patients, and over 30% had disease control.

Comments on this clone: One end of the junction varies from germline; a read error may be responsible.

The study treated chemo-refractory metastatic non-small-cell lung cancer patients with focal radiation plus ipilimumab CTLA-4 blockade. CDR1 and CDR2 (germline): SGHRS, YFSETQ. CDR3 length equals 15 residues. Clones were read by immunoSEQ multiplex PCR, and TCRdb kept only the in-frame ones, dropping some. The sample yields under 95,000 clones, 78% seen once. This sequence was found in a human donor with non-small cell lung cancer whose response to radiotherapy plus ipilimumab could not be evaluated. Some clones in this sample may be carry-over from other donors' samples. Sequencing was performed on peripheral blood, taken from a patient treated with radiotherapy plus ipilimumab. The chain recombines TRBV5-1 with TRBJ2-2; 9 bases match TRBD1. The CDR3 protein is CASSSGTGTTRELFF. The CDR3 nucleotides are TGCGCCAGCAGCTCCGGGACAGGGACCACCAGGGAGCTGTTTTTT. The variable domain in full, with the rest retrieved from reference TRBV5-1 and TRBJ2-2, is KAGVTQTPRYLIKTRGQQVTLSCSPISGHRSVSWYQQTPGQGLQFLFEYFSETQRNKGNFPGRFSGRQFSNSRSEMNVSTLELGDSALYLCASSSGTGTTRELFFGEGSRLTVL.